This TCR beta chain was sequenced in a study of Ad26.COV2.S vaccination and SARS-CoV-2 variants. Study overall: Ad26.COV2.S given intramuscularly, once or twice 56 days apart.

The CDR3 is 13 residues long. Germline assignment: CDR1 GTSNPN and CDR2 SVGIG (reference sequence). Trimming cost V 5 bases and J 0 bases, with 10 bases left between them. Treatment here: some 19 received Ad26.COV2.S at low or high dose, single or two shots; several received placebo; per-sample allocation not given. Collection of the samples took place on day 63 after the first injection of vaccine or placebo. TCRdb's copy holds only in-frame clones and misses some; the assay was immunoSEQ multiplex PCR. Among 500,000 or so clones, roughly 89% were seen once, and the ten largest hold approximately 2.5%.

This sequence was found in a person between 18 and 65 years old who received the Ad26.COV2.S COVID-19 vaccine or a placebo. The chain employs TRBV30 and TRBJ2-5, with TRBD1 as a possible D gene (6 bases). This sample comprised peripheral blood, obtained in a trial of Ad26.COV2.S vaccine versus placebo. The CDR3 nucleotides read TGTGCCTGGTCAGGACAGAACCAAGAGACCCAGTACTTC. Translated: CAWSGQNQETQYF.